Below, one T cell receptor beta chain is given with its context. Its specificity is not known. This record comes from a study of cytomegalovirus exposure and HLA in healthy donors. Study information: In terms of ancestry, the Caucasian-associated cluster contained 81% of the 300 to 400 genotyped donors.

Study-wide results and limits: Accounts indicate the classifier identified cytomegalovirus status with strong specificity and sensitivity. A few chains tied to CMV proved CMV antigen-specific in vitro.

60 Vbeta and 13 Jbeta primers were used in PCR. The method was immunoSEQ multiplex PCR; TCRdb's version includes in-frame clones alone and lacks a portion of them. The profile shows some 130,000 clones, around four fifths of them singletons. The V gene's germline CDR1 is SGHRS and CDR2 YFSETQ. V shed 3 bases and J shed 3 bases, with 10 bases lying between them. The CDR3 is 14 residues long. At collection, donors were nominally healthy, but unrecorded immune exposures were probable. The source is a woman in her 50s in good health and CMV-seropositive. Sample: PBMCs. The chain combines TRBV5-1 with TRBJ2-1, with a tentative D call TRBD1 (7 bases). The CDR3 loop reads CASSSGDSYNEQFF. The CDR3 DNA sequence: TGCGCCAGCAGCTCGGGGGACAGCTACAATGAGCAGTTCTTC.